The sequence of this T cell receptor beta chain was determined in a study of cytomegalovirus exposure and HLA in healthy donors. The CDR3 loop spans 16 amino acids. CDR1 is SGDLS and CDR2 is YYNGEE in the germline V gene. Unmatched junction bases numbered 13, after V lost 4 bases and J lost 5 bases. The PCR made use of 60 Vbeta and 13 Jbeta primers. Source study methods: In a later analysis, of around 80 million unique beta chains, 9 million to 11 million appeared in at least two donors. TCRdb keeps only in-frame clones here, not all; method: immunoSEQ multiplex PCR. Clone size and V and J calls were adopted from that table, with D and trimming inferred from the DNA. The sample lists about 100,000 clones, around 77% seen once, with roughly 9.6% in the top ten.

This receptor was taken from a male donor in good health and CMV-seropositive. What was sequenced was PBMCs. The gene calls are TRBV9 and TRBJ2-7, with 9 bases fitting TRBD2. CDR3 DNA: TGTGCCAGCAGCCGAGGAGGCGGGAGGGCCGTCAACGAGCAGTACTTC. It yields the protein CASSRGGGRAVNEQYF.